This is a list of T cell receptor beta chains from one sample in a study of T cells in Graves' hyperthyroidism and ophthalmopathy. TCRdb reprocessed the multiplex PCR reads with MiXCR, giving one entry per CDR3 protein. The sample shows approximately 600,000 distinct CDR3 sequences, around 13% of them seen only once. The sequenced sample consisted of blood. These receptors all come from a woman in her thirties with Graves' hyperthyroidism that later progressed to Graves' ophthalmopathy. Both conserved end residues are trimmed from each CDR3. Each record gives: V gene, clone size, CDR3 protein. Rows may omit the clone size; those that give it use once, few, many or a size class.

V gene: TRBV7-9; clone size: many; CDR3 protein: ASSLWEFGYT
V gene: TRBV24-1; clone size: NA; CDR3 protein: ATSDSGQGLPPQH
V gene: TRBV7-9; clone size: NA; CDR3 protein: ASNREGGGYT
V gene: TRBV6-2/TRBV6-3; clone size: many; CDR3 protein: ASTRPGQGRGYT
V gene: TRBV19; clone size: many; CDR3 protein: ASSPRLTEAF
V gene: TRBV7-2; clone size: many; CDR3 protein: ASSWGTVGNQPQH
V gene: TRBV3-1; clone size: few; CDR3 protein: ASSQSLRGHSGNTIY
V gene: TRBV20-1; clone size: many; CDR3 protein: SARPGGSLYNEQF
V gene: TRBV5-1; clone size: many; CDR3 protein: ASSNLDRSYNEQF
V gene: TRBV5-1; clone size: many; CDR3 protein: ASSLRDEEAF
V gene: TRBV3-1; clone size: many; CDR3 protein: ASSPTSGRSDEQY
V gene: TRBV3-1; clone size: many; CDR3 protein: ASSQGDGNTIY
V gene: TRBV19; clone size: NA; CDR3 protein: ASNTLDRAYNEQF
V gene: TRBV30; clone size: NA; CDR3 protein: AWSSLAEYTGELF
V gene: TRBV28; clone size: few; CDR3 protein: ASMTGQGALGGGGYT
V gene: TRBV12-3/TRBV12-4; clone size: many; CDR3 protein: ASSFRRENRYEQY
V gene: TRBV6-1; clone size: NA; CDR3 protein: ASSDGQGPDGYT
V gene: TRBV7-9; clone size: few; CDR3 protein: ASSPGTAGYT
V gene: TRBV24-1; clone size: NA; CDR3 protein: ATSGSTNEKLF
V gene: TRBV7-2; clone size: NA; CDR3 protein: ASSLRAPHQPQH
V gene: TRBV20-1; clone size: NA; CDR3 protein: SARDLESSYNEQF
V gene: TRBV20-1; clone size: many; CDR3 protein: SARSQGSSYEQY
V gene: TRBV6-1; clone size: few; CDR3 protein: ASSRTGTGVSHEQY
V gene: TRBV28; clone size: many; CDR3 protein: ASSTSGMGRYGYT
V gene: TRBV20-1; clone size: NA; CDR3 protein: SARHRVPNEKLF
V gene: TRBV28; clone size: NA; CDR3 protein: ASSFEGLTF
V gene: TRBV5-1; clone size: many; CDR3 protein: ASSLIRGRVDTEAF
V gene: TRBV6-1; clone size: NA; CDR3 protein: ASRATGATEAF
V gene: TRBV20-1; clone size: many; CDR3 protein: SAVRTSGRETSTDTQY
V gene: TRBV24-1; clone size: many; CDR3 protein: ATSDWIAGDTSTDTQY
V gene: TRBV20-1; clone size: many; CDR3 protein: SAGRLAGGNEQF
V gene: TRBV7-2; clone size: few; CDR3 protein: ASSLGGRVNTEAF
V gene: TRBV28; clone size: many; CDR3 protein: ASSLGGGHYGYT
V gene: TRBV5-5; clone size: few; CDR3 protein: ASSLGLAGTGPYEQY
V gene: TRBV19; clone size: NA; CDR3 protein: ASSPPGFWEQF
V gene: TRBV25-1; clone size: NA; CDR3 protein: ASAGDYNEQF
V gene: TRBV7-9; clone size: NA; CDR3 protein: ASSLYLGPDTQY
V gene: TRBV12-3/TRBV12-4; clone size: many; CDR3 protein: ASSLGSGSDLTDTQY
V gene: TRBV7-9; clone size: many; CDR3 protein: ATFYRQEETQY
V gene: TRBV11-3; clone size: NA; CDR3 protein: ASSARQGGDNEQL
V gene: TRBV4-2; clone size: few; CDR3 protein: ASSQEAGLSSYEQY
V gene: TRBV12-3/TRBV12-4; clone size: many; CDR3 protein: ASSLGAGQAYEQY
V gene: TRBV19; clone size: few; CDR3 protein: ASSRGRGGYNEQF
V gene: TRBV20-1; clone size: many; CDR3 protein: SARVSTNEQF
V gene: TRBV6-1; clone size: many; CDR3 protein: ASTLHDTGNTIY
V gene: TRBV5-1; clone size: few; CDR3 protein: ASTVSIAAGTGELF
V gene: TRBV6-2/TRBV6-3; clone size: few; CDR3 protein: ASSRDHYNEQF
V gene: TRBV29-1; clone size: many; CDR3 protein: SARDRFPGKLF
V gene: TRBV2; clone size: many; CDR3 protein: ASSAPSYTHYNEQF
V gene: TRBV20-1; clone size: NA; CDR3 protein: SARVGVENEQY
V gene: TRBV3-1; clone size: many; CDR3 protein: ASSSYNTGELF
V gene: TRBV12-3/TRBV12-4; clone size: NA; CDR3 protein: ASSLDYRGYGYT
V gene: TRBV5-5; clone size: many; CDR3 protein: ASSLWAGVDLEQF
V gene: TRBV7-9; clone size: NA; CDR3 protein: ASSSRDRGSPDTQY
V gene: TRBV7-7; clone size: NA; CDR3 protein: ASSPTSGRAHGELF
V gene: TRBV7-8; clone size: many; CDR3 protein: ASSLGGRGTYEQY